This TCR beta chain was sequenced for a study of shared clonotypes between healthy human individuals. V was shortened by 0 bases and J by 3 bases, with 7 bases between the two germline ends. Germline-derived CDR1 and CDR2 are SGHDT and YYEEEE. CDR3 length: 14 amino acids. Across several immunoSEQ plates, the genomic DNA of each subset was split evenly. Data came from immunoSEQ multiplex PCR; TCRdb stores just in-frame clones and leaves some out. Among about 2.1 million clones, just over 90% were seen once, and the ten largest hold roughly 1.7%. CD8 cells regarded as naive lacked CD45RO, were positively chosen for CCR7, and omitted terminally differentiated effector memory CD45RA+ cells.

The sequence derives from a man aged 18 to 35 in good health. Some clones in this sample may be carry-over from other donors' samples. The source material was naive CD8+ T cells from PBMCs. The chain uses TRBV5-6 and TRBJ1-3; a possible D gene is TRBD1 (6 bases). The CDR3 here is CASSLVTGGNTIYF. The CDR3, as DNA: TGTGCCAGCAGCTTGGTGACAGGTGGAAACACCATATATTTT. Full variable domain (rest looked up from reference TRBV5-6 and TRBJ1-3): DAGVTQSPTHLIKTRGQQVTLRCSPKSGHDTVSWYQQALGQGPQFIFQYYEEEERQRGNFPDRFSGHQFPNYSSELNVNALLLGDSALYLCASSLVTGGNTIYFGEGSWLTVV.